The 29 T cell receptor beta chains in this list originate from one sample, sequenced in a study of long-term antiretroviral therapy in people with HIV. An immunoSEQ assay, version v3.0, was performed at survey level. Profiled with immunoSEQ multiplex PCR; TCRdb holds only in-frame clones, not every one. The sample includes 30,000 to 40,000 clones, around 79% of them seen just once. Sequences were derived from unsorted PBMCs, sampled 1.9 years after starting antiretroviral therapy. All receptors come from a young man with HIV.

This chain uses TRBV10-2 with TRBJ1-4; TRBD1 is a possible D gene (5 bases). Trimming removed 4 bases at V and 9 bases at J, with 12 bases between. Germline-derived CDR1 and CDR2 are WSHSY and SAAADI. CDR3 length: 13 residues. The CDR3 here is CASSVWGLQKLFF. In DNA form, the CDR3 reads TGCGCCAGCAGTGTATGGGGGTTACAAAAACTGTTTTTT.

The CDR3 region has the DNA TGTGCCAGCAGCTGGGGACAAGCCAACACAGATACGCAGTATTTT. Its protein is CASSWGQANTDTQYF. The rearrangement joins TRBV7-8 to TRBJ2-3; D may be TRBD1 (6 bases). The germline V gene has CDR1 SGHVS and CDR2 FQNEAQ. CDR3 length: 15 amino acids. V shed 4 bases and J shed 2 bases, with 13 bases lying between them.

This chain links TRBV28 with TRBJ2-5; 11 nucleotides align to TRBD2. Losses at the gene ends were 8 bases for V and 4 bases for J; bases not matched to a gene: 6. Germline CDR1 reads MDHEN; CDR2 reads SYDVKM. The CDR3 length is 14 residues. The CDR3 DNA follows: TGTGCCAGCCAGACTAGCGGGGTGTTAGAGACCCAGTACTTC. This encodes CASQTSGVLETQYF.

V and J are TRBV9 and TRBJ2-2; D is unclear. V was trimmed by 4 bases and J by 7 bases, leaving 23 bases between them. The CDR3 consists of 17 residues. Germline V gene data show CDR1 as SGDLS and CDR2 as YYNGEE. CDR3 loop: CASSPFRLGLSGGELFF. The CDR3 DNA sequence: TGTGCCAGCAGCCCTTTTCGACTCGGTCTGTCTGGCGGGGAGCTGTTTTTT.

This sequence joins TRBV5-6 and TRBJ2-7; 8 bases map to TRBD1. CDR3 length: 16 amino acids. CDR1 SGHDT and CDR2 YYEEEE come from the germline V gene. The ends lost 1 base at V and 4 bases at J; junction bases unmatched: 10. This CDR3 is CASSLLGDRDRYEQYV. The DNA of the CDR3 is TGTGCCAGCAGCTTGTTAGGTGACCGGGACAGGTACGAGCAGTACGTC.

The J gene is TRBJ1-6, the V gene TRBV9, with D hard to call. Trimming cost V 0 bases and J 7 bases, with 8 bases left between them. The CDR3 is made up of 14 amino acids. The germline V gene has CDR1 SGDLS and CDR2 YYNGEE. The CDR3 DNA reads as TGTGCCAGCAGCGTAGCTTACAGAAATTCACCCCTCCACTTT. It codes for CASSVAYRNSPLHF. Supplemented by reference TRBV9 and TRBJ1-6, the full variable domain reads DSGVTQTPKHLITATGQRVTLRCSPRSGDLSVYWYQQSLDQGLQFLIQYYNGEERAKGNILERFSAQQFPDLHSELNLSSLELGDSALYFCASSVAYRNSPLHFGNGTRLTVT.

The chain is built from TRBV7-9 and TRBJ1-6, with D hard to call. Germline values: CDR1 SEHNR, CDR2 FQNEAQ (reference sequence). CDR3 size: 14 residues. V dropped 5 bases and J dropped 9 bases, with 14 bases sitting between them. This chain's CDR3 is CASSHDRERSPLHF. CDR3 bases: TGTGCCAGCAGCCACGACCGGGAACGTTCACCCCTCCACTTT.

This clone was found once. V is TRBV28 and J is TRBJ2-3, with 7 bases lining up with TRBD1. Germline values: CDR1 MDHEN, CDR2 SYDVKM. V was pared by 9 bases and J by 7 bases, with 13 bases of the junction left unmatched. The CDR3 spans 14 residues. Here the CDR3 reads CASGWWQGVNTQYF. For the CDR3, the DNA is TGTGCCAGTGGTTGGTGGCAGGGGGTAAATACGCAGTATTTT.

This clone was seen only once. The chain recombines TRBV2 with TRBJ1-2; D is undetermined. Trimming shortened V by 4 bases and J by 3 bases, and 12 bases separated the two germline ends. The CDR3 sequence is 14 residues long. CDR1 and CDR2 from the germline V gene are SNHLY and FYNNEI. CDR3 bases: TGTGCCAGCAGTGCGGCCGGGAAGTACTATGGCTACACCTTC. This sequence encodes CASSAAGKYYGYTF.

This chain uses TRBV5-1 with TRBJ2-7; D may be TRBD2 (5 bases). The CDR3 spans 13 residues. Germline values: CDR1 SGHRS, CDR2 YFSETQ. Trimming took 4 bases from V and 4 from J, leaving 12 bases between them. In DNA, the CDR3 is TGCGCCAGCAGCGACGGAGGTTCTTACGAGCAGTACTTC. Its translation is CASSDGGSYEQYF.

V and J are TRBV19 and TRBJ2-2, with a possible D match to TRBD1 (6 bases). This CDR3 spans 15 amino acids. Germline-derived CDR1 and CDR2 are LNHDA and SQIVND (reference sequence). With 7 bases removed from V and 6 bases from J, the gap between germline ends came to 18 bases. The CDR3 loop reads CASTIRTGRPGELFF. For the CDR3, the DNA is TGTGCCAGTACCATACGAACAGGGAGACCCGGGGAGCTGTTTTTT.

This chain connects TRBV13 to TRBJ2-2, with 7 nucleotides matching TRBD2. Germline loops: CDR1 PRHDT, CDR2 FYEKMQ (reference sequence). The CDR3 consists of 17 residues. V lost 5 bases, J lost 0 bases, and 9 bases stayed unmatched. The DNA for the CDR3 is TGTGCCAGCAGCCTAAGACTAGCCACCGCGAACACCGGGGAGCTGTTTTTT. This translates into CASSLRLATANTGELFF.

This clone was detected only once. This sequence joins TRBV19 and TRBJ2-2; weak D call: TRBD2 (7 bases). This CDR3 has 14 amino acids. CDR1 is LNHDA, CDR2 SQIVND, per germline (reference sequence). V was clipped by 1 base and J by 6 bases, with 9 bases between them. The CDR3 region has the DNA TGTGCCAGTAGTATAGGAGGGGGGGCCGGGGAGCTGTTTTTT. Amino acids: CASSIGGGAGELFF. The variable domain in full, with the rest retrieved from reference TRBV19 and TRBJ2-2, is DGGITQSPKYLFRKEGQNVTLSCEQNLNHDAMYWYRQDPGQGLRLIYYSQIVNDFQKGDIAEGYSVSREKKESFPLTVTSAQKNPTAFYLCASSIGGGAGELFFGEGSRLTVL.

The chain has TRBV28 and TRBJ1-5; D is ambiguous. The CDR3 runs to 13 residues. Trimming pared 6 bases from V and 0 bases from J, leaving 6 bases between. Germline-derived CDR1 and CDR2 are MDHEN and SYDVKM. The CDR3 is CASRGSSNQPQHF. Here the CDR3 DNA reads TGTGCCAGCAGAGGGTCTAGCAATCAGCCCCAGCATTTT.

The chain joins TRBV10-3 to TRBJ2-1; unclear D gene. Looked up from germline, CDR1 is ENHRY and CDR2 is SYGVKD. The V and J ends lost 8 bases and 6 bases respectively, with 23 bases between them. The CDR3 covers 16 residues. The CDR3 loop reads CAIGKVPGLSGNEQFF. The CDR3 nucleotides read TGTGCCATCGGAAAAGTTCCGGGTCTTTCGGGCAATGAGCAGTTCTTC.

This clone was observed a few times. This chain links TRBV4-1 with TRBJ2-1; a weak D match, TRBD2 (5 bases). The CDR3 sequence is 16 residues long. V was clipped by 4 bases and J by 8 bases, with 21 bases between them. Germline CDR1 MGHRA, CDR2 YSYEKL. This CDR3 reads CASSLAPGNVADEQFF. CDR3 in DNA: TGCGCCAGCAGCCTAGCGCCGGGAAACGTCGCGGATGAGCAGTTCTTC.

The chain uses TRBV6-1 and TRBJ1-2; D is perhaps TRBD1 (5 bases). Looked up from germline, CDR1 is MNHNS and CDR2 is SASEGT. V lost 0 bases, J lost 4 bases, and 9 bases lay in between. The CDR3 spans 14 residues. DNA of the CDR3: TGTGCCAGCAGTGAAGCGGGACCCCCCTATGGCTACACCTTC. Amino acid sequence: CASSEAGPPYGYTF.

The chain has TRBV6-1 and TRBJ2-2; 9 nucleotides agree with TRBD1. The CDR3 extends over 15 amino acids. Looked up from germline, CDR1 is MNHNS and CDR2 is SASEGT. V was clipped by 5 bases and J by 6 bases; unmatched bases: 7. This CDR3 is CASSLQGAQSGELFF. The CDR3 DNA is TGTGCCAGCAGTCTACAGGGGGCGCAGTCCGGGGAGCTGTTTTTT.

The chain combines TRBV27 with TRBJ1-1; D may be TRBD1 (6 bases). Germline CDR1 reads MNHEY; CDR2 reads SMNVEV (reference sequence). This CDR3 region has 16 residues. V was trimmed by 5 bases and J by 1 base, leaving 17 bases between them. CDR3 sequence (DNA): TGTGCCAGCAGTGAGCGCTCACAGGGACCGAACACTGAAGCTTTCTTT. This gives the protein CASSERSQGPNTEAFF.

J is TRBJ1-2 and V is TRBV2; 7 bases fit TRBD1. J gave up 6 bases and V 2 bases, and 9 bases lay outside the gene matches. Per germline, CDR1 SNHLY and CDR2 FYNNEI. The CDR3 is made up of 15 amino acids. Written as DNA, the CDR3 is TGTGCCAGCAGTGAAAAACAGGGGATGCGAAATGGCTACACCTTC. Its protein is CASSEKQGMRNGYTF.

The CDR3 nucleotides read TGTGCCAGCAGTTTTGGCATGTTCCAGCCCCAGCATTTT. It yields the protein CASSFGMFQPQHF. The chain links TRBV27 to TRBJ1-5; D is unresolved. This CDR3 region has 13 residues. Germline assignment: CDR1 MNHEY and CDR2 SMNVEV (reference sequence). Trimming took off 3 bases at V and 7 bases at J, with 10 bases between the two ends.

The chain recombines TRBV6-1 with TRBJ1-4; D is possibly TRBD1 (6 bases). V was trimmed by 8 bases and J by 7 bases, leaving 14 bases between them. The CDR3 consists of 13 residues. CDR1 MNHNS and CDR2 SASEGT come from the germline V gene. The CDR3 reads CASQLQGSEKLFF. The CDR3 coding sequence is TGTGCCAGCCAACTACAGGGTTCTGAAAAACTGTTTTTT.

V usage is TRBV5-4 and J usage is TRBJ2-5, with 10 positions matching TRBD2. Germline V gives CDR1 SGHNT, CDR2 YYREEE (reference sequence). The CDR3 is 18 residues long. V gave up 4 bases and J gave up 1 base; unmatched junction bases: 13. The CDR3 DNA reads TGTGCCAGCAGCCCACAGGGAGGTCTAGCGGGGGTCCAAGAGACCCAGTACTTC. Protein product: CASSPQGGLAGVQETQYF. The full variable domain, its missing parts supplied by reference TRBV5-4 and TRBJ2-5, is ETGVTQSPTHLIKTRGQQVTLRCSSQSGHNTVSWYQQALGQGPQFIFQYYREEENGRGNFPPRFSGLQFPNYSSELNVNALELDDSALYLCASSPQGGLAGVQETQYFGPGTRLLVL.

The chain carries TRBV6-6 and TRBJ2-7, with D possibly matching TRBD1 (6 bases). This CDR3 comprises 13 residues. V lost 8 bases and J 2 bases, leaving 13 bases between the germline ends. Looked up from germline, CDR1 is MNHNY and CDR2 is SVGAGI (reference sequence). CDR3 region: CASLGQRPYEQYV. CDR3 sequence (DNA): TGTGCCAGCCTGGGACAAAGACCCTACGAGCAGTACGTC.

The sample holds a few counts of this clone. The CDR3 sequence is CASSFGQEQPQHF. The CDR3 DNA reads as TGTGCCAGCAGCTTCGGACAGGAGCAGCCCCAGCATTTT. V usage is TRBV7-9 and J usage is TRBJ1-5; 7 bases line up with TRBD1. Trimming took 3 bases from V and 7 from J; bases not matched to a gene: 3. Germline V gene sequence: CDR1 SEHNR, CDR2 FQNEAQ (reference sequence). The CDR3 extends over 13 amino acids. Looking up the rest from reference TRBV7-9 and TRBJ1-5 gives the full variable domain: DTGVSQNPRHKITKRGQNVTFRCDPISEHNRLYWYRQTLGQGPEFLTYFQNEAQLEKSRLLSDRFSAERPKGSFSTLEIQRTEQGDSAMYLCASSFGQEQPQHFGDGTRLSIL.

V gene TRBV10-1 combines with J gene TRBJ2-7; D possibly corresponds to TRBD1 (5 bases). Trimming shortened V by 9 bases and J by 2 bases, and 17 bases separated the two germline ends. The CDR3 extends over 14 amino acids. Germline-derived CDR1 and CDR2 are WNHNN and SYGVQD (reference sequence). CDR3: CARKPQGSPYEQYF. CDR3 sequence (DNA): TGCGCCAGAAAACCTCAGGGTTCGCCCTACGAGCAGTACTTC.

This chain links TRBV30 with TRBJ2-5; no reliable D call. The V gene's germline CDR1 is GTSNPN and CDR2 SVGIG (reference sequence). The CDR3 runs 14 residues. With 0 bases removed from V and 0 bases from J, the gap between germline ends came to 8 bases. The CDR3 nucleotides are TGTGCCTGGAGTGTACTAAGTCACCAAGAGACCCAGTACTTC. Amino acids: CAWSVLSHQETQYF.

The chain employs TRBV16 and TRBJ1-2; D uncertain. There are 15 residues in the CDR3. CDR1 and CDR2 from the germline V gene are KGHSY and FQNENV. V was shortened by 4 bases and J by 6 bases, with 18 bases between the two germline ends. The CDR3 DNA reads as TGTGCCAGCAGCCCTTCAGGACGGGGAAGGCATGGCTACACCTTC. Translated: CASSPSGRGRHGYTF.

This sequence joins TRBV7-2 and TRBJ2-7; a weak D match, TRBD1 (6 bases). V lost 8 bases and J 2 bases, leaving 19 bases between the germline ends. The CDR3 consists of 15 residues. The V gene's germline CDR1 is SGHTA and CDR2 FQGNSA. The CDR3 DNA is TGTGCCAGCTCTTCAGGGGCAGGTAGAGCCTACGAGCAGTACTTC. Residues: CASSSGAGRAYEQYF.